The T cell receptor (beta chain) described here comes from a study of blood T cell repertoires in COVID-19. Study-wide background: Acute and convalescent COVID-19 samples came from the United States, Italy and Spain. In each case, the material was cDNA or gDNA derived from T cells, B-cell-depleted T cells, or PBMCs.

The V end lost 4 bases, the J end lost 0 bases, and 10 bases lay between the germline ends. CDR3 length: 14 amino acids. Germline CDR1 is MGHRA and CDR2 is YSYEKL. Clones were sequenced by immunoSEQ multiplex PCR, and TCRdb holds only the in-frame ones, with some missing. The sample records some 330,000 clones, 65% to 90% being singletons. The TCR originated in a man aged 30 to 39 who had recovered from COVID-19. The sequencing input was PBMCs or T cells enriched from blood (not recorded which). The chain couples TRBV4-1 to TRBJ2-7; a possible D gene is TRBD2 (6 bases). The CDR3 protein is CASSLRGVSYEQYF. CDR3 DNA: TGCGCCAGCAGCCTACGCGGGGTCTCCTACGAGCAGTACTTC.